This T cell receptor (beta chain) is from a study of beta chain features in type 1 diabetes. Study conclusions and caveats: The question left open here concerned HLA type influencing TCRB rearrangement.

CDR3 length: 16 amino acids. The junction had 3 bases not matched to a gene; V was cut back by 4 bases and J by 1 base. Per the germline V gene, CDR1 is SSHAT and CDR2 is FNYEAQ (reference sequence). This clone was picked up a small number of times. Its antigen is not identified. The whole isolated RNA underwent reverse transcription, so sequencing captured expressed TCRB transcripts. Clones were sequenced by immunoSEQ multiplex PCR, and TCRdb holds only the in-frame ones, with some missing. Of over 120,000 clones listed, 10% were seen once; the top ten hold around 1.4%. Sorted CD4+ subsets: naive, central memory, regulatory, stem cell-like memory (CD45RO/CCR7/CD25/CD127/CD95/CD27 panel). Each sorted fraction was over 95% pure.

The specimen sequenced was naive CD4+ T cells from blood. The receptor's source is a man younger than 30 in good health. The chain couples TRBV7-7 to TRBJ2-5, with 13 bases matching TRBD2. For the CDR3, the DNA is TGTGCCAGCAGCTACACTAGCGGGGGGGCCCAAGAGACCCAGTACTTC. Its protein product is CASSYTSGGAQETQYF.